Listed below are T cell receptor beta chains from one sample, sequenced in a study of blood T cell repertoires in COVID-19. The table came from immunoSEQ multiplex PCR; TCRdb's copy has only in-frame clones and leaves some out. The table has some 490,000 clones, about 88% seen once; the top ten hold roughly 8%. The sample was PBMCs or T cells enriched from blood (not recorded which). Receptor source: a woman between 55 and 75 years old who had recovered from COVID-19. Both conserved end residues are trimmed from each CDR3.

ASSPGTGGEGGYT	TRBV9	TRBJ1-2
AWSGTGGTDTQY	TRBV30	TRBJ2-3
ASSGVGLMPHGYT	TRBV5-6	TRBJ1-2
ASSGWESGELF	TRBV5-4	TRBJ2-2
ASRADRARIEKLF	TRBV6-5	TRBJ1-4
ASRRGGDQPQH	TRBV27	TRBJ1-5
ASSQESMLQGAYNEQF	TRBV4-2	TRBJ2-1
ASSSGTANEKLF	TRBV28	TRBJ1-4
ASKRQINTGELF	TRBV2	TRBJ2-2
ASSEARGYQPQH	TRBV6-1	TRBJ1-5
ASSRRQGWDEQF	TRBV7-2	TRBJ2-1
ASSFNRFGYGYT	TRBV7-8	TRBJ1-2
ASSAWGAGGVDTEAF	TRBV19	TRBJ1-1
ASSYRGSDTQY	TRBV6-5	TRBJ2-3
ASSIRDRQGETQY	TRBV19	TRBJ2-5
ATSRQGTGRSGANVLT	TRBV15	TRBJ2-6
ASSPRDRDASGGNTGELF	TRBV5-1	TRBJ2-2
ASSSGGPDGYT	TRBV13	TRBJ1-2
ASMSTLRGLDGYT	TRBV19	TRBJ1-2
ASSYDSTDQPQH	TRBV6-5	TRBJ1-5
ASSPGGTGYGYT	TRBV5-4	TRBJ1-2
ASSPGASYEQY	TRBV18	TRBJ2-7
ASRGAGAKGEKLF	TRBV2	TRBJ1-4
ASTKKDRPSYNEQF	TRBV10-1	TRBJ2-1
ASSLGVSNQPQH	TRBV5-1	TRBJ1-5
ASSARDRASGANVLT	TRBV9	TRBJ2-6
ASSYVQGNLNYGYT	TRBV6-2/TRBV6-3	TRBJ1-2
ASSLSGGPLGTGELF	TRBV5-4	TRBJ2-2
ASSQPEGDTQY	TRBV4-2	TRBJ2-3
ASSLAGAYNEQF	TRBV11-3	TRBJ2-1
ASSYSWNTGELF	TRBV27	TRBJ2-2
ATSDSGGHYNEQF	TRBV24-1	TRBJ2-1
ASRGLAGSYNEQF	TRBV6-5	TRBJ2-1
ASSYVADYGYT	TRBV6-5	TRBJ1-2
ASSESLGGPDTQY	TRBV10-2	TRBJ2-3